This is a list of T cell receptor beta chains from one sample in a study of blood T cell repertoires in COVID-19. Clones were read by immunoSEQ multiplex PCR, and TCRdb kept only the in-frame ones, dropping some. In the table there are over 250,000 clones, roughly 90% of which are singletons. Input material: PBMCs or T cells enriched from blood (not recorded which). These receptors all stem from a middle-aged man who had recovered from COVID-19. The CDR3 runs from the conserved cysteine through the conserved F or W. The order of the fields is V gene, J gene, D gene, clone size, CDR3 DNA, CDR3 protein. D genes are given only for firm matches. For some rows the clone size is stated as once, few or many, or as a class when expanded; others skip it.

V gene: TRBV28
J gene: TRBJ1-4
D gene: -
clone size: -
CDR3 DNA: TGTGCCAGCAGTTCTCACTCAACTAATGAAAAACTGTTTTTT
CDR3 protein: CASSSHSTNEKLFF

V gene: TRBV28
J gene: TRBJ2-7
D gene: -
clone size: -
CDR3 DNA: TGTGCCAGCAGGGGACTTGTCGAGCAGTACTTC
CDR3 protein: CASRGLVEQYF

V gene: TRBV6-5
J gene: TRBJ1-5
D gene: TRBD1
clone size: -
CDR3 DNA: TGTGCCAGCATTCCAGACAGGGGGGACCGTCAGCCCCAGCATTTT
CDR3 protein: CASIPDRGDRQPQHF

V gene: TRBV12-3/TRBV12-4
J gene: TRBJ2-1
D gene: -
clone size: -
CDR3 DNA: TGTGCCAGCAGTTTAGGGTACGCGGATGAGCAGTTCTTC
CDR3 protein: CASSLGYADEQFF

V gene: TRBV7-3
J gene: TRBJ2-3
D gene: -
clone size: -
CDR3 DNA: TGTGCCAGCAGCCGAGACAGAAGCACAGATACGCAGTATTTT
CDR3 protein: CASSRDRSTDTQYF

V gene: TRBV18
J gene: TRBJ2-2
D gene: TRBD1
clone size: -
CDR3 DNA: TGTGCCAGCTCACCGGACAGGGACACCGGGGAGCTGTTTTTT
CDR3 protein: CASSPDRDTGELFF

V gene: TRBV7-9
J gene: TRBJ1-2
D gene: TRBD1
clone size: -
CDR3 DNA: TGTGCCAGCAGCTCATACAGGGGCCCGTATGGCTACACCTTC
CDR3 protein: CASSSYRGPYGYTF

V gene: TRBV28
J gene: TRBJ2-7
D gene: -
clone size: -
CDR3 DNA: TGTGCCAGCAGACAACCAGTCTTGGCCGAGCAGTACTTC
CDR3 protein: CASRQPVLAEQYF

V gene: TRBV19
J gene: TRBJ1-2
D gene: -
clone size: -
CDR3 DNA: TGTGCCAGTAGCCTCGGAGTACTCTATGGCTACACCTTC
CDR3 protein: CASSLGVLYGYTF

V gene: TRBV12-3/TRBV12-4
J gene: TRBJ2-5
D gene: -
clone size: -
CDR3 DNA: TGTGCCAGCCTCCGGAGGTCGTTAGAGACCCAGTACTTC
CDR3 protein: CASLRRSLETQYF

V gene: TRBV5-1
J gene: TRBJ2-7
D gene: -
clone size: -
CDR3 DNA: TGCGCCAGCAGCCGCCATGAGGGAGGCTACGAGCAGTACTTC
CDR3 protein: CASSRHEGGYEQYF

V gene: TRBV5-4
J gene: TRBJ2-4
D gene: -
clone size: -
CDR3 DNA: TGTGCCAGCAGCTCTCCCGCGGTAGGGGCCGGTTCCAAAAACATTCAGTACTTC
CDR3 protein: CASSSPAVGAGSKNIQYF

V gene: TRBV24-1
J gene: TRBJ2-5
D gene: TRBD1
clone size: once
CDR3 DNA: TGTGCCACCAAGGGGGCAGAGACCCAGTACTTC
CDR3 protein: CATKGAETQYF